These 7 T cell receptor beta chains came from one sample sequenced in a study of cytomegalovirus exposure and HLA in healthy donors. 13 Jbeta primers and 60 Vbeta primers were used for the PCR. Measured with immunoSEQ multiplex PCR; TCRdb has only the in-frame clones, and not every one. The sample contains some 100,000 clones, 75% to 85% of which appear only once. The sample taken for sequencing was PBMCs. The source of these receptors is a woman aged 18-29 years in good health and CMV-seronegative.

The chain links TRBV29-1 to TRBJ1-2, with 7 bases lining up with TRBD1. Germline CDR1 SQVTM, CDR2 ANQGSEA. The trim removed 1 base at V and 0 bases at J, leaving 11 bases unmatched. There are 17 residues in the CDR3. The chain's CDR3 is CSVEGGRQGEANYGYTF. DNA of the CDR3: TGCAGCGTTGAAGGGGGGAGACAGGGAGAGGCTAACTATGGCTACACCTTC.

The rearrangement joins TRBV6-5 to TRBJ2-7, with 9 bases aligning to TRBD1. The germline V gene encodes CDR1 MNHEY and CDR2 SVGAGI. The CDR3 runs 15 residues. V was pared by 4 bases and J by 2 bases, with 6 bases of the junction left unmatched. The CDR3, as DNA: TGTGCCAGCAGTTTAGGGACAGGGCTTCCCTACGAGCAGTACTTC. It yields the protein CASSLGTGLPYEQYF.

The CDR3 DNA reads TGCGCCAGCAGCCAAGATTCTCCCAGTCTAGCGGGAGGGCCCACAGATACGCAGTATTTT. Translated: CASSQDSPSLAGGPTDTQYF. The V and J genes are TRBV4-3 and TRBJ2-3, with 12 bases aligning to TRBD2. CDR3 size: 20 residues. After removal of 0 bases from V and 2 bases from J, the junction contained 12 bases not matched to a gene. Germline V CDR1 and CDR2: LGHNA, YSLEER.

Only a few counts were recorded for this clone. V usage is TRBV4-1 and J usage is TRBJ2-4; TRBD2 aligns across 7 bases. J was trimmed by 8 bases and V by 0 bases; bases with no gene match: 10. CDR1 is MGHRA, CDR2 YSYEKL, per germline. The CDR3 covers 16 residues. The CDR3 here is CASSQDWATGGDIQYF. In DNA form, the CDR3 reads TGCGCCAGCAGCCAAGACTGGGCCACGGGGGGTGACATTCAGTACTTC.

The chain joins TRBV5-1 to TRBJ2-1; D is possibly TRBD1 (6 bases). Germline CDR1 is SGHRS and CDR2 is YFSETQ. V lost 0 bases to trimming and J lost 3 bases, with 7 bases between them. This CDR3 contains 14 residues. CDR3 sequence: CASSLAQGYNEQFF. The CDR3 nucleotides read TGCGCCAGCAGCTTGGCACAGGGCTACAATGAGCAGTTCTTC.

CDR3 nucleotides: TGTGCCAGCAGCTTAGGCTCGGGTTCACCCCTCCACTTT. This sequence encodes CASSLGSGSPLHF. The chain uses TRBV7-2 and TRBJ1-6; D is unresolved. This CDR3 region has 13 residues. Looked up from germline, CDR1 is SGHTA and CDR2 is FQGNSA. Trimming stripped 1 base from V and 9 bases from J, with 7 bases between. The variable domain in full, completed from reference TRBV7-2 and TRBJ1-6, reads GAGVSQSPSNKVTEKGKDVELRCDPISGHTALYWYRQSLGQGLEFLIYFQGNSAPDKSGLPSDRFSAERTGGSVSTLTIQRTQQEDSAVYLCASSLGSGSPLHFGNGTRLTVT.

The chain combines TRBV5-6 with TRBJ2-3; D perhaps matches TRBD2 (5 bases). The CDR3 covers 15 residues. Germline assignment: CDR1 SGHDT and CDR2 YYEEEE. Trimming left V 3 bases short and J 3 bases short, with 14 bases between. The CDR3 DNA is TGTGCCAGCAGCTCCCCTGGACTGTTGACAGATACGCAGTATTTT. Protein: CASSSPGLLTDTQYF.